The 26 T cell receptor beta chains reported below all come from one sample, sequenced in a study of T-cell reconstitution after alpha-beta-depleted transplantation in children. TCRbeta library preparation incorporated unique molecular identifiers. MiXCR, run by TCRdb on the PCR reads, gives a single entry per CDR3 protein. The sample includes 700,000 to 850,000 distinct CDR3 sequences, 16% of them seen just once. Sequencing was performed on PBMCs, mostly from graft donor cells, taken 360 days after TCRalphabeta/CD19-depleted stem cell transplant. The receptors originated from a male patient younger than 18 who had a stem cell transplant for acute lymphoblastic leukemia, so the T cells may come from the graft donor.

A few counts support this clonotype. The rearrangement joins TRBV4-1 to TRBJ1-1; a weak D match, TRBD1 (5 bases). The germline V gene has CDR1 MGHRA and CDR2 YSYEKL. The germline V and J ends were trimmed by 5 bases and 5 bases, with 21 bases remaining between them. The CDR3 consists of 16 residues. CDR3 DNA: TGCGCCAGCAGCAAAGGACACGGACCGCCGGGAACTGAAGCTTTCTTT. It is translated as CASSKGHGPPGTEAFF.

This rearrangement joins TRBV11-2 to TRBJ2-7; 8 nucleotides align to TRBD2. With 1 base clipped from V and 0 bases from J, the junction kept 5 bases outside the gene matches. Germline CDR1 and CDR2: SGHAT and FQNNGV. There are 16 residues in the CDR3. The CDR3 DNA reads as TGTGCCAGCAGCTTAGCGGGGGGGCTGGGCTCCTACGAGCAGTACTTC. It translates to CASSLAGGLGSYEQYF. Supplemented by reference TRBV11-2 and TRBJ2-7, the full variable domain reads EAGVAQSPRYKIIEKRQSVAFWCNPISGHATLYWYQQILGQGPKLLIQFQNNGVVDDSQLPKDRFSAERLKGVDSTLKIQPAKLEDSAVYLCASSLAGGLGSYEQYFGPGTRLTVT.

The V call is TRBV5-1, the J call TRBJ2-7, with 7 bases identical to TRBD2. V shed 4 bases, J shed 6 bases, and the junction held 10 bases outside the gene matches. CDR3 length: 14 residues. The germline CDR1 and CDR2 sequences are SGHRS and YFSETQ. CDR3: CASSRPGLTSEQYF. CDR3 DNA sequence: TGCGCCAGCAGCCGCCCGGGACTAACCTCCGAGCAGTACTTC.

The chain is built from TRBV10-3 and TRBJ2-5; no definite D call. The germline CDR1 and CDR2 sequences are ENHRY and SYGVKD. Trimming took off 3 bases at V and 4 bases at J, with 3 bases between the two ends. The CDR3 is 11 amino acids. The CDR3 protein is CAISDIETQYF. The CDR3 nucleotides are TGTGCCATCAGTGATATAGAGACCCAGTACTTC.

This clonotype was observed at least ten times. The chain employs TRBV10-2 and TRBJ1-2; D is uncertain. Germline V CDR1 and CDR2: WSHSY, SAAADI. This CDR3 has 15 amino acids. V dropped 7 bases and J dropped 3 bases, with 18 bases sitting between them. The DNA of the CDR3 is TGCGCCAGCAAAAAAATTCACTTTTCTTACTATGGCTACACCTTC. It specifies CASKKIHFSYYGYTF.

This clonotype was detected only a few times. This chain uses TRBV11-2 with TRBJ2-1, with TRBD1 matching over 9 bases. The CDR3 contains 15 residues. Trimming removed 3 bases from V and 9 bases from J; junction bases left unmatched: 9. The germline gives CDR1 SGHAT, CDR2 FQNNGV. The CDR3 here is CASSLWDRADSEQFF. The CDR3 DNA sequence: TGTGCCAGCAGCTTGTGGGACAGGGCGGATAGTGAGCAGTTCTTC.

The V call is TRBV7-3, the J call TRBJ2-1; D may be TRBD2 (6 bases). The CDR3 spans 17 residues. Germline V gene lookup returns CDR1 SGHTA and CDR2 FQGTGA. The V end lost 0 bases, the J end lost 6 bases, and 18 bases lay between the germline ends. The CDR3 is CASSLTGSGGLRNEQFF. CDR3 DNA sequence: TGTGCCAGCAGCTTAACAGGTAGCGGTGGGCTGCGCAATGAGCAGTTCTTC.

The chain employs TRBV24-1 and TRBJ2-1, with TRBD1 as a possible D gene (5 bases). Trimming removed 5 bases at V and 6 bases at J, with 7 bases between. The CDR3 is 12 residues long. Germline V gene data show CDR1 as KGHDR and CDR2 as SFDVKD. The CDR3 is CATSGGSNEQFF. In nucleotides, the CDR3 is TGTGCCACCAGTGGGGGCTCCAATGAGCAGTTCTTC.

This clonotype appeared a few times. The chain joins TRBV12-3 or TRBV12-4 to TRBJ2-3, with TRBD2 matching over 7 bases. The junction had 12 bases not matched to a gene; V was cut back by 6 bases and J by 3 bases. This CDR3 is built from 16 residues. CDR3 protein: CASSSHGTSDTDTQYF. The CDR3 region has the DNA TGTGCCAGCAGCTCCCATGGTACTAGCGATACAGATACGCAGTATTTT.

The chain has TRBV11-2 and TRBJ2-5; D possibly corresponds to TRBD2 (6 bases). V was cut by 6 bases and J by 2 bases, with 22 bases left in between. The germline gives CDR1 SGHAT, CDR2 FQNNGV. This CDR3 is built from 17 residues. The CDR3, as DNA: TGTGCCAGCAGACGGCTGGGAGGCCGGTCGTGGCAAGAGACCCAGTACTTC. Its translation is CASRRLGGRSWQETQYF.

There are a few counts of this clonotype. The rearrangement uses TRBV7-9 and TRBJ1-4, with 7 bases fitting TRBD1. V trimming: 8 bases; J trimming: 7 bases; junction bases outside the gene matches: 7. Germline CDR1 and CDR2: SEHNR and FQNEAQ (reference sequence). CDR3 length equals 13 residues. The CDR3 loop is CASEQGPSEKLFF. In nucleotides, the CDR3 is TGTGCCAGCGAACAGGGGCCCAGTGAAAAACTGTTTTTT.

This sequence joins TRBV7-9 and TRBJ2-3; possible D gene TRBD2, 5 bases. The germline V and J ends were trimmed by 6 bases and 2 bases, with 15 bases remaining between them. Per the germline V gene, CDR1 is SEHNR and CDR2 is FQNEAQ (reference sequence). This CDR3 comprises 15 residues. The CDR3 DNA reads TGTGCCAGCAGTCGGTCCGAGCGGCTCACAGATACGCAGTATTTT. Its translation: CASSRSERLTDTQYF.

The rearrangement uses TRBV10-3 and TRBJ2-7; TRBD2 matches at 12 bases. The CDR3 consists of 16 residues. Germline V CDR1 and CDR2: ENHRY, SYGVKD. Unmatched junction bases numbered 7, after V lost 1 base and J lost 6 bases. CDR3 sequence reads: CAISELGGTSGFEQYF. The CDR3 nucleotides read TGTGCCATCAGTGAGTTAGGGGGGACTAGCGGGTTCGAGCAGTACTTC.

DNA of the CDR3: TGTGCCAGCAGTTTGGAGCAGGGTCGCAATCAGCCCCAGCATTTT. Translating it yields CASSLEQGRNQPQHF. The chain is built from TRBV12-3 or TRBV12-4 and TRBJ1-5; TRBD1 is a possible D gene (5 bases). This CDR3 contains 15 residues. Trimming left V 3 bases short and J 2 bases short, with 11 bases between.

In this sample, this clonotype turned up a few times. CDR3 sequence (DNA): TGTGCCAGCAGTGACTCCTTGGGGGACACTGAAGCTTTCTTT. Translation: CASSDSLGDTEAFF. The rearrangement links TRBV2 to TRBJ1-1; possibly TRBD1 for D (5 bases). This CDR3 comprises 14 residues. Trimming took off 3 bases at V and 3 bases at J, with 11 bases between the two ends. Germline V gene sequence: CDR1 SNHLY, CDR2 FYNNEI.

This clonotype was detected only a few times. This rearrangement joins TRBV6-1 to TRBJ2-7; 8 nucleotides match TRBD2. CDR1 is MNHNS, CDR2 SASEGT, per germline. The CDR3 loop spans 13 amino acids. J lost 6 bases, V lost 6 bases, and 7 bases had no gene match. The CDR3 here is CASSVGRAGEQYF. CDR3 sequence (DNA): TGTGCCAGCAGCGTCGGGAGGGCCGGCGAGCAGTACTTC.

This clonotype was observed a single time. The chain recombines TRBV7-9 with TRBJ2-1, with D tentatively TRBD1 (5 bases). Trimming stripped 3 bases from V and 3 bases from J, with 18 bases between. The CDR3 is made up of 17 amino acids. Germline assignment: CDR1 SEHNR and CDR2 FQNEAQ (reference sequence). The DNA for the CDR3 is TGTGCCAGCAGCTTGGTGGTAGGTAGGGGTGTCTACAATGAGCAGTTCTTC. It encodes CASSLVVGRGVYNEQFF. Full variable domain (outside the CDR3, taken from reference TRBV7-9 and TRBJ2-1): DTGVSQNPRHKITKRGQNVTFRCDPISEHNRLYWYRQTLGQGPEFLTYFQNEAQLEKSRLLSDRFSAERPKGSFSTLEIQRTEQGDSAMYLCASSLVVGRGVYNEQFFGPGTRLTVL.

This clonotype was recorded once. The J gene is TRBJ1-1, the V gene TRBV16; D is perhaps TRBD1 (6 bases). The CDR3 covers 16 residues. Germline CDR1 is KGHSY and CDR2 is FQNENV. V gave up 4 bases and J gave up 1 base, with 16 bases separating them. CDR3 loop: CASSRPTGQGNTEAFF. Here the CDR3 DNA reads TGTGCCAGCAGCCGACCCACAGGGCAGGGGAACACTGAAGCTTTCTTT.

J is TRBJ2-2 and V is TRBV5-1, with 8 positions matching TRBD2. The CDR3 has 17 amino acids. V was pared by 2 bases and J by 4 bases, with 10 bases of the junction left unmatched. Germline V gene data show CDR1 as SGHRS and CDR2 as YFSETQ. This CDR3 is CASSFSPSGSFTGELFF. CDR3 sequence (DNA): TGCGCCAGCAGCTTTTCCCCCAGCGGGAGTTTCACCGGGGAGCTGTTTTTT.

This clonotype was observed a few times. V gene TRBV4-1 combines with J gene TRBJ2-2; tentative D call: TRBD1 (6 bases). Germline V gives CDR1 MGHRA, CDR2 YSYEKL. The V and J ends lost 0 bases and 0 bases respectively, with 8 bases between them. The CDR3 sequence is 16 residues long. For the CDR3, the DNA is TGCGCCAGCAGCCAAGAAGGGGGAACGAACACCGGGGAGCTGTTTTTT. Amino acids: CASSQEGGTNTGELFF.

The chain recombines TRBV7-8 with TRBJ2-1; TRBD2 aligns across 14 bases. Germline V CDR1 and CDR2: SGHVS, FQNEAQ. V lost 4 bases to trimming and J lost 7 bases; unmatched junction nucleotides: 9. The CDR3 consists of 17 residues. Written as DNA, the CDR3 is TGTGCCAGCAGCTCCCGACTAGCGGGAGGGCCGAGGAATGAGCAGTTCTTC. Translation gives CASSSRLAGGPRNEQFF.

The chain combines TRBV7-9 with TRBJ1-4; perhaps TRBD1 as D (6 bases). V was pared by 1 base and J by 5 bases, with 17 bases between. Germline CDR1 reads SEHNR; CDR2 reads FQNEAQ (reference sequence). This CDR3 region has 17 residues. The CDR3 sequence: CASSLGHDQGRNEKLFF. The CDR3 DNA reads TGTGCCAGCAGCTTAGGTCACGACCAGGGGCGGAATGAAAAACTGTTTTTT.

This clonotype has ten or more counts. The CDR3 DNA sequence: TGTGCCAGCAGCTTAGAACTAGCGCCTTACAATGAGCAGTTCTTC. It codes for CASSLELAPYNEQFF. The chain couples TRBV7-2 to TRBJ2-1, with 7 nucleotides matching TRBD2. The trim removed 1 base at V and 4 bases at J, leaving 4 bases unmatched. Germline V gene sequence: CDR1 SGHTA, CDR2 FQGNSA. The CDR3 extends over 15 amino acids.

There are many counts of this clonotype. Here the CDR3 reads CASSHQTENTEAFF. The CDR3 DNA follows: TGTGCCAGCAGCCACCAGACGGAGAACACTGAAGCTTTCTTT. The chain combines TRBV7-9 with TRBJ1-1; D call uncertain. Germline loops: CDR1 SEHNR, CDR2 FQNEAQ (reference sequence). V shed 5 bases and J shed 1 base, with 11 bases lying between them. The CDR3 is 14 residues long.

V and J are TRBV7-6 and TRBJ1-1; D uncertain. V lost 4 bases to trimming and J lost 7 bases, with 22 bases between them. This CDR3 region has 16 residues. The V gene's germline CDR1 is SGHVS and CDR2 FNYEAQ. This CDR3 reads CASSYSYPGVRGEAFF. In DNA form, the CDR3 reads TGTGCCAGCAGCTACTCATATCCTGGGGTAAGAGGTGAAGCTTTCTTT.

This CDR3 is CATRPGSPNTEAFF. CDR3 in DNA: TGTGCCACGCGGCCAGGGTCACCGAACACTGAAGCTTTCTTT. The chain joins TRBV18 to TRBJ1-1; a possible D gene is TRBD1 (5 bases). Germline assignment: CDR1 KGHSH and CDR2 LQKENI. Trimming pared 10 bases from V and 1 base from J, leaving 16 bases between. The length of the CDR3 is 14 residues.